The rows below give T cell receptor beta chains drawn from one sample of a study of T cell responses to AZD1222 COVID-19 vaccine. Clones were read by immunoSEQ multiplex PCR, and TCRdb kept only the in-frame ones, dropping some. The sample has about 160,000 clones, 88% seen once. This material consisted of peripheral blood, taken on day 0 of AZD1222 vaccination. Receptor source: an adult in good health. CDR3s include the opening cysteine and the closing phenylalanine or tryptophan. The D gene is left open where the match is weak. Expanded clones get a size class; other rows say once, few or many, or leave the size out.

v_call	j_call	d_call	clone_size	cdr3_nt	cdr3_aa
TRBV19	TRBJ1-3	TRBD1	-	TGTGCCAGTTGGACAGGTAGCTCTGGAAACACCATATATTTT	CASWTGSSGNTIYF
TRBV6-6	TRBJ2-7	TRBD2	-	TGTGCCAGCAGTCCTAAAGGGCTTGAAGCGGGAGGGAGGGGGGACGAGCAGTACTTC	CASSPKGLEAGGRGDEQYF
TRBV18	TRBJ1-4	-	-	TGTGCCAGCTCACCTCTCGGGGGGAATGAAAAACTGTTTTTT	CASSPLGGNEKLFF
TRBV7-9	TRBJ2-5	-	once	TGTGCCAGCAGCTTAGGAGTGGGGGAAGAGACCCAGTACTTC	CASSLGVGEETQYF
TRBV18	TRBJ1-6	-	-	TGTGCCAGCTCATTTTACAAGCGGGGGGAGAATTCACCCCTCCACTTT	CASSFYKRGENSPLHF
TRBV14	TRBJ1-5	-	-	TGTGCCAGCAGCCAAAAGAGGACAGTAGGGGGTCAGCCCCAGCATTTT	CASSQKRTVGGQPQHF
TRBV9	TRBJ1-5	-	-	TGTGCCAGCAGCGTAGAACCCGACATTAGCAATCAGCCCCAGCATTTT	CASSVEPDISNQPQHF
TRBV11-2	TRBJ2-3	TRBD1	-	TGTGCCAGCAGTTTAACAGGGGAGAGCACAGATACGCAGTATTTT	CASSLTGESTDTQYF
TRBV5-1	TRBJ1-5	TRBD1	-	TGCGCCAGCAGCTTGGGGACAGGGATGGGGAATCAGCCCCAGCATTTT	CASSLGTGMGNQPQHF
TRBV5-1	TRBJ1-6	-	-	TGCGCCAGCAAGGACAGCTCCTATAATTCACCCCTCCACTTT	CASKDSSYNSPLHF
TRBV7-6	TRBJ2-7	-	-	TGTGCCAGCAGCTTAGCGCCTAGGCAGGGCTCCGAGCAGTACTTC	CASSLAPRQGSEQYF
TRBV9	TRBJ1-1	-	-	TGTGCCAGCAGCGTACATCCATTGGGGGTTGAAGCTTTCTTT	CASSVHPLGVEAFF
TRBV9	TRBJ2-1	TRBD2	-	TGTGCCAGCAGCGTAGGAGGGGTGACTAGCGGGAGTCTCCCTCACAATGAGCAGTTCTTC	CASSVGGVTSGSLPHNEQFF
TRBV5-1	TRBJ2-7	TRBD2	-	TGCGCCAGCAGTTGGAGCGGGAGTATTCTCGAGCAGTACTTC	CASSWSGSILEQYF
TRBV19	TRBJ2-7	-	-	TGTGCCAGTAGTCAAATGAGACCACCCTACGAGCAGTACTTC	CASSQMRPPYEQYF
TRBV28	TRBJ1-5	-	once	TGTGCCAGCAGCCTCCGGGCCCTTGGCAGTCAGCCCCAGCATTTT	CASSLRALGSQPQHF
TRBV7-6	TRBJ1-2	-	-	TGTGCCAGCAGCTTAGCAGGGTCTTATGGCTACACCTTC	CASSLAGSYGYTF
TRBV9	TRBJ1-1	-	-	TGTGCCAGCAGCGTAAGAGTGGGAGAAGCTTTCTTT	CASSVRVGEAFF
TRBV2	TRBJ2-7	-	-	TGTGCCAGCAGCAGGGACAACTACGAGCAGTACTTC	CASSRDNYEQYF
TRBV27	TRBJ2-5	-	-	TGTGCCAGCAGTTTATCGCACTCCAGCCAAGAGACCCAGTACTTC	CASSLSHSSQETQYF
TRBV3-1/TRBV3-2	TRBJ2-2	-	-	TGTGCCAGCAGCCAACCGAACACCGGGGAGCTGTTTTTT	CASSQPNTGELFF
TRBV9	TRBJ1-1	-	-	TGTGCCAGCAGCACCACCGGGACGGTGAACACTGAAGCTTTCTTT	CASSTTGTVNTEAFF
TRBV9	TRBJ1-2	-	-	TGTGCCAGCAGCGGATATGGCTACACCTTC	CASSGYGYTF
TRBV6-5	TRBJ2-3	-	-	TGTGCCAGCAGTTCAGGGACGAACACAGATACGCAGTATTTT	CASSSGTNTDTQYF
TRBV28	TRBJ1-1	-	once	TGTGCCAGCAGTTTAGCTCGGTTGAACACTGAAGCTTTCTTT	CASSLARLNTEAFF
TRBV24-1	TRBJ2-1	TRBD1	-	TGTGCCACCAGTGACCCCGGGACAGAAAACAATGAGCAGTTCTTC	CATSDPGTENNEQFF
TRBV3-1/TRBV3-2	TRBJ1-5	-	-	TGTGCCAGCAGCGGCGGGTGGGGCAATCAGCCCCAGCATTTT	CASSGGWGNQPQHF
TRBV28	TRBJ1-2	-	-	TGTGCCAGCAGTCCAGGGATACAGGGAGCCTATGGCTACACCTTC	CASSPGIQGAYGYTF
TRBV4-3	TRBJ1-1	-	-	TGCGCCAGCAGCCAAGAGCTCGGGACTGGAGCTTTCTTT	CASSQELGTGAFF
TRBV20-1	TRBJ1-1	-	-	TGCAGTGCTAGAGTTAACACTGAAGCTTTCTTT	CSARVNTEAFF
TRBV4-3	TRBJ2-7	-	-	TGCGCCAGCAGCCGGGTTCGGGGGGCCGAATACGAGCAGTACTTC	CASSRVRGAEYEQYF
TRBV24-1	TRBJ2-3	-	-	TGTGCCACCAGTGATTTAGATACGCAGTATTTT	CATSDLDTQYF
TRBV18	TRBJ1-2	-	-	TGTGCCAGCTCACCCCCGCACCGGGAAAACTATGGCTACACCTTC	CASSPPHRENYGYTF
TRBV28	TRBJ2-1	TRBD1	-	TGTGCCAGCAGTTCCCCCGGGACAGGTCCGAATGAGCAGTTCTTC	CASSSPGTGPNEQFF
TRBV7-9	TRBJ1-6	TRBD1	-	TGTGCCAGCAGCACCCGACAGGGAGGCAATTCACCCCTCCACTTT	CASSTRQGGNSPLHF
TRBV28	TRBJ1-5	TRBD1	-	TGTGCCAGCAGTTTGAGGGGACAGGGGAATAATCAGCCCCAGCATTTT	CASSLRGQGNNQPQHF
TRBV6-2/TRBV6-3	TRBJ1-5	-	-	TGTGCCAGCAGTTACGAGAACCGCAATCAGCCCCAGCATTTT	CASSYENRNQPQHF
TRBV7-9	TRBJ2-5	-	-	TGTGCCAGCAGCGGGAGTGGAGCCCAAGAGACCCAGTACTTC	CASSGSGAQETQYF
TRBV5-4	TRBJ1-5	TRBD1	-	TGTGCCAGCAGCCCTGACAGGGGTAAGTTCAGCAATCAGCCCCAGCATTTT	CASSPDRGKFSNQPQHF
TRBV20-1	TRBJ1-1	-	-	TGCAGTGCCGCCCCGGGCACTGAAGCTTTCTTT	CSAAPGTEAFF
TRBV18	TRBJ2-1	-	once	TGTGCCAGCTCCCTGTTAGCGAGGAGCTCCTACAATGAGCAGTTCTTC	CASSLLARSSYNEQFF
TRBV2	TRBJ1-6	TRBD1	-	TGTGCCAGCATGTCGTCAGGGGGCTACTCACCCCTCCACTTT	CASMSSGGYSPLHF
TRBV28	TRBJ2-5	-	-	TGTGCCAGCAGGGGGACCGCTTCAGAGACCCAGTACTTC	CASRGTASETQYF
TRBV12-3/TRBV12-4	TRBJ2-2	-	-	TGTGCCAGCAGTCAGGGGTTCCCCGGGGAGCTGTTTTTT	CASSQGFPGELFF
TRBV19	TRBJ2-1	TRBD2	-	TGTGCCAGTAGTGGGCCGGGACTAGCGGACTACAATGAGCAGTTCTTC	CASSGPGLADYNEQFF
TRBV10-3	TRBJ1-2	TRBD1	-	TGTGCCATCAGATTACAGGGGTCCTCATCTAACTATGGCTACACCTTC	CAIRLQGSSSNYGYTF
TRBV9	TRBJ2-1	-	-	TGTGCCAGCAGCGTAGCCCAGGCCTACAATGAGCAGTTCTTC	CASSVAQAYNEQFF
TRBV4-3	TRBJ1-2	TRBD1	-	TGCGCCAGCAGCCAATCCCAGGGGGGAGGCTACACCTTC	CASSQSQGGGYTF
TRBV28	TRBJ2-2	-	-	TGTGCCAGCAGTGCCTCGGAGGGGGCATCCGGGGAGCTGTTTTTT	CASSASEGASGELFF
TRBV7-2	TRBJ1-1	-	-	TGTGCCAGCAGCTTAGCAGGGGCAGCCGTGGGTGAAGCTTTCTTT	CASSLAGAAVGEAFF
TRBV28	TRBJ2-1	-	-	TGTGCCAGCAGTGTGCGAGGCCCCTACAATGAGCAGTTCTTC	CASSVRGPYNEQFF
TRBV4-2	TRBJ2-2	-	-	TGTGCCAGCAGAGAAGCCTTGAACACCGGGGAGCTGTTTTTT	CASREALNTGELFF